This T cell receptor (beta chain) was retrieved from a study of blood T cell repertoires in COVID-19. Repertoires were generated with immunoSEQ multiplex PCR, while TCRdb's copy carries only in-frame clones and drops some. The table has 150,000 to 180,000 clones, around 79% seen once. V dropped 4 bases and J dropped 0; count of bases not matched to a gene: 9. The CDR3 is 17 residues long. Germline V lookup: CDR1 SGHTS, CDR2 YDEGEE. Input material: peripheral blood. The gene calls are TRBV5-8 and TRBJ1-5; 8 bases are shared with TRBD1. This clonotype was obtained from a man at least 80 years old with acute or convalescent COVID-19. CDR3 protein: CASSQGLTGDSNQPQHF. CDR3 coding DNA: TGTGCCAGCAGCCAAGGTCTGACAGGGGATAGCAATCAGCCCCAGCATTTT.